This entry lists 26 T cell receptor beta chains sequenced from one sample in a study of cytomegalovirus exposure and HLA in healthy donors. 60 Vbeta and 13 Jbeta primers were used in PCR. Assay used: immunoSEQ multiplex PCR; TCRdb lists only in-frame clones, some missing. Of approximately 100,000 clones listed, roughly 88% are singletons. The sample was PBMCs. The origin of the receptors is a young woman in good health and CMV-seronegative.

V and J are TRBV19 and TRBJ2-7, with TRBD1 matching 10 bases. V shed 6 bases and J 6 bases; nucleotides not matched to a gene: 11. CDR3 length equals 15 residues. The V gene's germline CDR1 is LNHDA and CDR2 SQIVND (reference sequence). CDR3 loop: CASSVSGTGAGEQYF. The DNA of the CDR3 is TGTGCCAGTAGCGTTTCTGGGACAGGGGCTGGCGAGCAGTACTTC. Using reference TRBV19 and TRBJ2-7 for the parts outside the CDR3, the full variable domain is DGGITQSPKYLFRKEGQNVTLSCEQNLNHDAMYWYRQDPGQGLRLIYYSQIVNDFQKGDIAEGYSVSREKKESFPLTVTSAQKNPTAFYLCASSVSGTGAGEQYFGPGTRLTVT.

The rearrangement joins TRBV7-2 to TRBJ2-1, with 9 bases identical to TRBD2. CDR1 is SGHTA and CDR2 is FQGNSA in the germline V gene. This CDR3 comprises 14 residues. After removal of 3 bases from V and 7 bases from J, the junction contained 4 bases not matched to a gene. This chain's CDR3 is CASSFALAGNEQFF. CDR3 bases: TGTGCCAGCAGCTTTGCGCTAGCGGGAAATGAGCAGTTCTTC.

This chain joins TRBV4-3 and TRBJ2-3, with 9 bases aligning to TRBD2. V gave up 5 bases and J gave up 6 bases; unmatched junction bases: 12. The CDR3 runs 16 residues. Germline V gene lookup returns CDR1 LGHNA and CDR2 YSLEER. In nucleotides, the CDR3 is TGCGCCAGCAGCGAAGGCAAAGGACTAGCGTATGATACGCAGTATTTT. Translating gives CASSEGKGLAYDTQYF.

CDR3 nucleotides: TGTGCCACCGGTTCCTACGAGCAGTACTTC. Residues: CATGSYEQYF. The V and J genes are TRBV6-6 and TRBJ2-7, with unresolved D. This CDR3 comprises 10 residues. Trimming stripped 10 bases from V and 1 base from J, with 5 bases between. Germline V gene lookup returns CDR1 MNHNY and CDR2 SVGAGI (reference sequence).

The J gene is TRBJ2-1, the V gene TRBV27; 8 nucleotides match TRBD1. The CDR3 is 17 residues long. J lost 4 bases, V lost 5 bases, and 13 bases had no gene match. Germline V CDR1 and CDR2: MNHEY, SMNVEV (reference sequence). CDR3 region: CASSPYPGQVIYNEQFF. In DNA, the CDR3 is TGTGCCAGCAGTCCGTATCCGGGACAGGTGATATACAATGAGCAGTTCTTC.

The chain employs TRBV7-9 and TRBJ1-5, with a weak D call TRBD1 (5 bases). The V and J ends lost 1 base and 4 bases respectively, with 14 bases between them. The CDR3 loop spans 16 amino acids. Germline-derived CDR1 and CDR2 are SEHNR and FQNEAQ (reference sequence). CDR3 sequence (DNA): TGTGCCAGCAGCTTAGTCATCGGGGGGAGTAATCAGCCCCAGCATTTT. As protein: CASSLVIGGSNQPQHF.

This clone was picked up a small number of times. The J gene is TRBJ2-1, the V gene TRBV5-4; TRBD2 matches 10 bases. CDR3 length: 16 residues. Germline CDR1 is SGHNT and CDR2 is YYREEE (reference sequence). V lost 4 bases to trimming and J lost 0 bases; unmatched junction nucleotides: 4. In DNA, the CDR3 is TGTGCCAGCAGCCTGGGACTAGCGAGCTCCTACAATGAGCAGTTCTTC. Translating gives CASSLGLASSYNEQFF.

V usage is TRBV6-1 and J usage is TRBJ1-2; D unresolved. The CDR3 is 15 residues long. V lost 3 bases to trimming and J lost 0 bases, with 11 bases between them. The germline CDR1 and CDR2 sequences are MNHNS and SASEGT. The DNA of the CDR3 is TGTGCCAGCAGTGAGGAACCGGACTCTAACTATGGCTACACCTTC. Its protein is CASSEEPDSNYGYTF.

The J gene is TRBJ2-5, the V gene TRBV5-1; D is perhaps TRBD1 (6 bases). The germline V gene encodes CDR1 SGHRS and CDR2 YFSETQ. Trimming removed 4 bases at V and 11 bases at J, with 15 bases between. The CDR3 consists of 12 residues. CDR3 nucleotides: TGCGCCAGCAGCGAACAACACAGGGCTCAGTACTTC. Translation: CASSEQHRAQYF.

V is TRBV6-6 and J is TRBJ1-2; weak D call: TRBD1 (6 bases). This CDR3 is built from 14 residues. The germline gives CDR1 MNHNY, CDR2 SVGAGI (reference sequence). V was shortened by 0 bases and J by 6 bases, with 11 bases between the two germline ends. In DNA, the CDR3 is TGTGCCAGCAGTTACTCGCGGGGGCCGAATGGCTACACCTTC. This encodes CASSYSRGPNGYTF.

The V gene is TRBV19, the J gene TRBJ1-6; D ambiguous. This CDR3 contains 18 residues. V lost 3 bases and J 0 bases, leaving 15 bases between the germline ends. CDR1 LNHDA and CDR2 SQIVND come from the germline V gene (reference sequence). CDR3 coding DNA: TGTGCCAGTAGTATTTTCGTCGGTATTAGCTCCTATAATTCACCCCTCCACTTT. It codes for CASSIFVGISSYNSPLHF. Combining the CDR3 with reference TRBV19 and TRBJ1-6 gives the whole variable domain DGGITQSPKYLFRKEGQNVTLSCEQNLNHDAMYWYRQDPGQGLRLIYYSQIVNDFQKGDIAEGYSVSREKKESFPLTVTSAQKNPTAFYLCASSIFVGISSYNSPLHFGNGTRLTVT.

The chain is built from TRBV13 and TRBJ2-3; D may be TRBD2 (6 bases). The germline V gene has CDR1 PRHDT and CDR2 FYEKMQ (reference sequence). The CDR3 has 16 amino acids. The V and J ends lost 2 bases and 2 bases respectively, with 14 bases between them. The DNA of the CDR3 is TGTGCCAGCAGCTTATGGGGTAGCGGATCCACAGATACGCAGTATTTT. This gives the protein CASSLWGSGSTDTQYF.

The V and J genes are TRBV6-6 and TRBJ1-5; D gene unclear. The CDR3 has 11 amino acids. Trimming stripped 5 bases from V and 5 bases from J, with 4 bases between. Germline CDR1 and CDR2: MNHNY and SVGAGI (reference sequence). CDR3 amino acids: CASSTDQPQHF. Written as DNA, the CDR3 is TGTGCCAGCAGTACGGATCAGCCCCAGCATTTT.

The J gene is TRBJ2-3, the V gene TRBV11-3; tentatively, D is TRBD1 (6 bases). The germline V and J ends were trimmed by 3 bases and 8 bases, with 9 bases remaining between them. The germline V gene encodes CDR1 SGHNT and CDR2 YENEEA. The CDR3 runs to 12 residues. The CDR3, as DNA: TGTGCCAGCAGCTTCGGCAGGGGTACGCAGTATTTT. Encoded protein: CASSFGRGTQYF.

This chain uses TRBV28 with TRBJ2-7, with 11 bases that match TRBD1. Germline lookup yields CDR1 MDHEN and CDR2 SYDVKM. V lost 3 bases to trimming and J lost 3 bases; unmatched junction nucleotides: 4. The CDR3 is 15 residues long. DNA for the CDR3: TGTGCCAGCAGTTTTATAGGGACAGGGGGCTACGAGCAGTACTTC. Translated: CASSFIGTGGYEQYF.

The V and J genes are TRBV5-5 and TRBJ1-5, with TRBD1 matching 8 bases. The CDR3 runs 15 residues. Germline assignment: CDR1 SGHKS and CDR2 YYEKEE (reference sequence). Trimming took 2 bases from V and 2 from J; bases not matched to a gene: 3. The DNA of the CDR3 is TGTGCCAGCAGCTTCAGGACAGGGCGCAATCAGCCCCAGCATTTT. The encoded protein is CASSFRTGRNQPQHF. Full variable domain (missing parts from reference TRBV5-5 and TRBJ1-5): DAGVTQSPTHLIKTRGQQVTLRCSPISGHKSVSWYQQVLGQGPQFIFQYYEKEERGRGNFPDRFSARQFPNYSSELNVNALLLGDSALYLCASSFRTGRNQPQHFGDGTRLSIL.

This chain connects TRBV4-3 to TRBJ2-5; D may be TRBD2 (6 bases). The CDR3 consists of 15 residues. Trimming pared 2 bases from V and 1 base from J, leaving 11 bases between. Germline V CDR1 and CDR2: LGHNA, YSLEER. This CDR3 reads CASSQNRDFQETQYF. Here the CDR3 DNA reads TGCGCCAGCAGCCAAAACCGGGACTTCCAAGAGACCCAGTACTTC.

V is TRBV7-9 and J is TRBJ2-1; D may be TRBD1 (7 bases). The CDR3 runs to 17 residues. From germline, CDR1 is SEHNR and CDR2 FQNEAQ (reference sequence). The V and J ends lost 3 bases and 0 bases respectively, with 15 bases between them. CDR3 sequence reads: CASSFSGTAGSYNEQFF. CDR3 sequence (DNA): TGTGCCAGCAGCTTCTCCGGGACAGCGGGCTCCTACAATGAGCAGTTCTTC.

The CDR3 here is CASRQSGEKLFF. The CDR3 DNA reads TGTGCCAGCAGACAGTCGGGGGAAAAACTGTTTTTT. V is TRBV28 and J is TRBJ1-4; no firm D call. This CDR3 is built from 12 residues. The V end lost 6 bases, the J end lost 8 bases, and 10 bases lay between the germline ends. Germline V gene lookup returns CDR1 MDHEN and CDR2 SYDVKM.

This chain joins TRBV7-9 and TRBJ2-5; 8 bases line up with TRBD1. The closer fit of TRBJ2-7 to the DNA end suggests the J call may be wrong. Germline lookup yields CDR1 SEHNR and CDR2 FQNEAQ (reference sequence). This CDR3 has 17 residues. The CDR3 DNA sequence: TGTGCCAGCAGCTTAGATTGGGGGACAGGCCTCACCTACGAGCAGTACTTC. Amino acid sequence: CASSLDWGTGLTYEQYF.

This sequence joins TRBV19 and TRBJ1-5, with a tentative D call TRBD1 (6 bases). Germline V gene lookup returns CDR1 LNHDA and CDR2 SQIVND (reference sequence). This CDR3 comprises 16 residues. Trimming removed 9 bases at V and 4 bases at J, with 22 bases between. The CDR3 protein is CASVSWSGQPNQPQHF. CDR3 in DNA: TGTGCCAGCGTCTCGTGGTCCGGACAGCCAAATCAGCCCCAGCATTTT.

J is TRBJ2-1 and V is TRBV7-2; a weak D match, TRBD1 (6 bases). CDR3 size: 17 residues. Per the germline V gene, CDR1 is SGHTA and CDR2 is FQGNSA. Trimming stripped 2 bases from V and 2 bases from J, with 16 bases between. The CDR3, as DNA: TGTGCCAGCAGCTTAACATCCGGACAGACCGCCTACAATGAGCAGTTCTTC. Translation gives CASSLTSGQTAYNEQFF.

A single count supports this clone. The chain recombines TRBV10-3 with TRBJ2-3, with TRBD2 matching 10 bases. Germline loops: CDR1 ENHRY, CDR2 SYGVKD. The CDR3 is made up of 15 amino acids. Unmatched junction bases numbered 5, after V lost 3 bases and J lost 5 bases. The CDR3 region is CAISEVAGGGDTQYF. The CDR3 region has the DNA TGTGCCATCAGTGAAGTAGCGGGGGGAGGAGATACGCAGTATTTT.

The chain uses TRBV25-1 and TRBJ2-5; 7 positions match TRBD1. The germline gives CDR1 MGHDK, CDR2 SYGVNS. The CDR3 covers 14 residues. The ends lost 3 bases at V and 2 bases at J; junction bases unmatched: 3. CDR3 nucleotide sequence: TGTGCCAGCAGTGAGGGGACAGAACAAGAGACCCAGTACTTC. Its translation is CASSEGTEQETQYF.

The chain couples TRBV29-1 to TRBJ2-7; 10 bases map to TRBD1. Germline V gene lookup returns CDR1 SQVTM and CDR2 ANQGSEA. The CDR3 is 15 residues long. The V segment lost 6 bases and the J segment 0 bases; nucleotides outside the gene matches: 8. CDR3 in amino acids: CSVKDRGSFSYEQYF. In nucleotides, the CDR3 is TGCAGCGTGAAGGACAGGGGGTCGTTCTCCTACGAGCAGTACTTC.

The table lists this clone with a count of one. Other nucleotide sequences from this sample produce the same CDR3. V gene TRBV18 combines with J gene TRBJ2-3, with D possibly being TRBD2 (6 bases). The CDR3 is 15 amino acids. Trimming shortened V by 3 bases and J by 0 bases, and 10 bases separated the two germline ends. The germline gives CDR1 KGHSH, CDR2 LQKENI. CDR3: CASSPDYLSTDTQYF. The CDR3 bases are TGTGCCAGCTCACCGGACTACCTGAGCACAGATACGCAGTATTTT.